This TCR beta chain derives from a study of T cell repertoires in cytomegalovirus infection (dated by TCRdb to 2018 to 2020). The study in broad terms: The HLA type of each donor mattered for the analysis, because public TCR beta signatures pointed to carriage of CMV infection along with the matching HLA type. Study-level results and caveats: In the ex vivo response, HLA-C-restricted CMV-specific TCR beta clonotypes were dominant, and in two of eight donors the single most frequent clonotype came from this HLA-C-restricted group. In both this cohort and an independent cohort of 300 to 450 donors, the cumulative frequency of public TCR beta family members distinguished carriers of CMV infection plus the relevant HLA type.

The germline V gene specifies SGHTA as CDR1 and FQGTGA as CDR2. The CDR3 goes from the cysteine to the phenylalanine over 16 residues. The DNA shown is the 48-base CDR3, in frame from base 1. V sheds 5 bases and J sheds 0 bases, leaving 14 bases between their ends. TCRdb records Illumina HiSeq 1500 as the sequencer. The raw public reads went through TCRdb reprocessing: fastp at Q25, MiXCR clone calling, in-frame beta chains kept. Rows with one shared CDR3 protein collapse into an entry with the most common genes and DNA. This sample has about 300,000 distinct CDR3 sequences in its table, and about 8.8% of those were observed once. The biggest ten clones account for around 2.4% of the sample. This clonotype was detected ten times or more. There is no known antigen for this receptor. Nothing much larger sits one base from this clone, and base qualities are not available.

This sequence was found in a human donor in good health (CMV status not recorded). Some clones in this sample may be carry-over from other donors' samples. Specimen: PBMCs. The V and J genes are TRBV7-3 and TRBJ2-1, with the D gene call left open. The CDR3 amino acid sequence is: CASSIIRSSSYNEQFF. The DNA reads as follows: TGTGCCAGCAGCATTATCAGGTCGAGCTCCTACAATGAGCAGTTCTTC.